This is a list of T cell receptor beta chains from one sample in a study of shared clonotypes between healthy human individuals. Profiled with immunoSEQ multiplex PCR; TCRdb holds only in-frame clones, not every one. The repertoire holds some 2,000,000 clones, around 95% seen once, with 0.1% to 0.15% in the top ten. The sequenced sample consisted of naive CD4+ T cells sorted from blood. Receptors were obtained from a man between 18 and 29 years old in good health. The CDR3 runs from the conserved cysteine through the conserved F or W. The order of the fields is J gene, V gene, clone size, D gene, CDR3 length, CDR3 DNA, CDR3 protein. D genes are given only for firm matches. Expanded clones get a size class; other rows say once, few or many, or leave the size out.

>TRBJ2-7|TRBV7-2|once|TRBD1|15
TGTGCCAGCAGGTTCGGGACAGGCGCATCCTACGAGCAGTACTTC
CASRFGTGASYEQYF
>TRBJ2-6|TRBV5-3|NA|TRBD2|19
TGTGCCAGAAGCTCACGGGAGGGACACCAAAACTCTGGGGCCAACGTCCTGACTTTC
CARSSREGHQNSGANVLTF
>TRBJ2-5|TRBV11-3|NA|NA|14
TGTGCCAGCAGTCAAGGGGCACCCCAAGAGACCCAGTACTTC
CASSQGAPQETQYF
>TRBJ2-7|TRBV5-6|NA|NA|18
TGTGCCAGCACCAGGACGAGCCGGGGGGCGAAGGGCTCCTACGAGCAGTACTTC
CASTRTSRGAKGSYEQYF
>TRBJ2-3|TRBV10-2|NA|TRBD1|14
TGCGCCAGCAGACTCCAGGGGGTTTCAGATACGCAGTATTTT
CASRLQGVSDTQYF
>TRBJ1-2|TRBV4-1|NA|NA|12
TGCGCCAGCAGCCTCGGGGGGGAGGGCTACACCTTC
CASSLGGEGYTF
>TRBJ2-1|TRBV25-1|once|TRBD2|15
TGTGCCAGCAGCCCCTCGCCCGGGAGGGCAAATGAGCAGTTCTTC
CASSPSPGRANEQFF
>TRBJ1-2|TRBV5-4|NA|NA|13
TGTGCCAGCAGCCGGTCCGATGGAGGTGGCTACACCTTC
CASSRSDGGGYTF
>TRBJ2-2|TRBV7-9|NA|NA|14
TGTGCCAGCAGAATTACAGGGAGGAACGGGGAGCTGTTTTTT
CASRITGRNGELFF
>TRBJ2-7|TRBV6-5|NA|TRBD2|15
TGTGCCAGCAGTTACTTAGCGGGGGATAGTTACGAGCAGTACTTC
CASSYLAGDSYEQYF
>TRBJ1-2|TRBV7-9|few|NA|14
TGTGCCAGCAGCTTTAAAAATGGGAATTATGGCTACACCTTC
CASSFKNGNYGYTF
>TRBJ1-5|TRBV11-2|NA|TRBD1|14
TGTGCCAGCAGCTCGGGACAGAGCAATCAGCCCCAGCATTTT
CASSSGQSNQPQHF
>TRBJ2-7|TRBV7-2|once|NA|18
TGTGCCAGCAGCTCAACCTCCGACTGGGACCAGCGTATATACGAGCAGTACTTC
CASSSTSDWDQRIYEQYF
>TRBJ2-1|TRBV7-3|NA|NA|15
TGTGCCAGCAGCTTAGAGCTAGCAGGGAGGAATGAGCAGTTCTTC
CASSLELAGRNEQFF
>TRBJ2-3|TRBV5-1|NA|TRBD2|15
TGCGCCAGCAGCTCCGGGACTAGCGGCACAGATACGCAGTATTTT
CASSSGTSGTDTQYF
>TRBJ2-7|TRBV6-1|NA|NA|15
TGTGCCAGCAGTGCCGAGATCCGGCAGTCCTACGAGCAGTACTTC
CASSAEIRQSYEQYF
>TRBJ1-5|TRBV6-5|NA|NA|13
TGTGCCAGCTACCCGGGGGCATTAGAGCCCCAGCATTTT
CASYPGALEPQHF
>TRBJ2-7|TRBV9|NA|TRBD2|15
TGTGCCAGCAGCGTAGCTACTAGCGAGACCTACGAGCAGTACTTC
CASSVATSETYEQYF
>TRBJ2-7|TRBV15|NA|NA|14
TGTGCCACCAGCAGAGCGGGAACCGTCCACGAGCAGTACTTC
CATSRAGTVHEQYF
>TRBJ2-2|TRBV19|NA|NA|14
TGTGCCAGTGGAGAATATCTCCCGCGGGGGGAGCTGTTTTTT
CASGEYLPRGELFF
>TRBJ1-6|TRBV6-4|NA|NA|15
TGTGCCAGCAGTGAAAGGGGTTCCAGTAATTCACCCCTCCACTTT
CASSERGSSNSPLHF
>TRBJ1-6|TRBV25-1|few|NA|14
TGTGCCAGCAGTGGGGTGCTATGGAATTCACCCCTCCACTTT
CASSGVLWNSPLHF
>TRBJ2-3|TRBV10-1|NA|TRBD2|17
TGCGCCAGCAGTGATCGGACTAGCGGACAACCCACAGATACGCAGTATTTT
CASSDRTSGQPTDTQYF